This TCR beta chain was observed in a study of graft-versus-host responses after intestinal transplantation. Study information: Each transplant was multivisceral, liver-intestinal, or isolated intestinal. Study-wide points: Allografts of patients with graft-donor T cell macrochimerism showed high graft-versus-host to host-versus-graft clone ratios.

CDR1 and CDR2 from the germline V gene are MNHEY and SVGAGI. Trimming cost V 8 bases and J 3 bases, with 10 bases left between them. The CDR3 has 13 residues. To note about this clone: Its antigen is not identified.

Data came from immunoSEQ multiplex PCR; TCRdb stores just in-frame clones and leaves some out. The data contain about 86,000 clones, about 88% of them seen just once; the ten biggest clones take up around 0.3%. The sample in question was unstimulated CD4+ T cells sorted from spleen or lymph node cells, obtained before transplant. The chain combines TRBV6-5 with TRBJ1-4, with D hard to call. The receptor's source is a human donor who was the organ donor for an intestinal transplant. The CDR3 sequence is CASALSANEKLFF. The CDR3 DNA reads as TGTGCCAGCGCCTTATCGGCTAATGAAAAACTGTTTTTT.